Shown below are 22 T cell receptor beta chains from a single sample sequenced in a study of response to subunit inactivated influenza vaccine (dated by TCRdb to between 2017 and 2018). Receptor amplification or capture employed RT-PCR. Sequencing instrument: Illumina HiSeq 2500. TCRdb applied fastp at Q25 and MiXCR to the public reads, then kept only in-frame beta chains. When rows share a CDR3 protein, they turn into one entry using the most common DNA and genes. Within this sample are hundreds of thousands of distinct CDR3 sequences, with about an eighth of them counted one time only. The ten largest clones add up to roughly a tenth of the sample. Here the sequenced sample was PBMCs from blood, taken on the day of vaccination. The receptors shown here come from a man aged 50 to 60 who received an inactivated influenza vaccine. Donor details come from another sample of the same person, matched by shared clones.

This clonotype was counted between two and nine times. The gene calls are TRBV4-1 and TRBJ2-7; 8 bases map to TRBD1. The ends lost 1 base at V and 4 bases at J; junction bases unmatched: 9. Germline V gene lookup returns CDR1 MGHRA and CDR2 YSYEKL. The CDR3 covers 16 residues. The CDR3 DNA is TGCGCCAGCAGCCAAGGTTGGGGACAGGTATATTACGAGCAGTACTTC. This codes for CASSQGWGQVYYEQYF.

This clonotype was seen a few times. V and J are TRBV4-3 and TRBJ1-4; D perhaps matches TRBD1 (5 bases). The CDR3 loop spans 17 amino acids. Germline V gene data show CDR1 as LGHNA and CDR2 as YSLEER. Trimming shortened V by 0 bases and J by 2 bases, and 13 bases separated the two germline ends. CDR3 bases: TGCGCCAGCAGCCAAGAATGGGGGTCTGCGACTAATGAAAAACTGTTTTTT. It yields the protein CASSQEWGSATNEKLFF.

The chain combines TRBV12-3 or TRBV12-4 with TRBJ1-1, with 9 bases matching TRBD1. Trimming took 3 bases from V and 4 from J; bases not matched to a gene: 12. The CDR3 has 17 amino acids. In DNA, the CDR3 is TGTGCCAGCAGTTTCCGGGACAGGGTGTCCTTGGGCACTGAAGCTTTCTTT. It is translated as CASSFRDRVSLGTEAFF.

This clonotype was seen a few times. The chain couples TRBV29-1 to TRBJ2-5; tentative D call: TRBD1 (6 bases). The CDR3 runs 13 residues. Germline loops: CDR1 SQVTM, CDR2 ANQGSEA. Trimming took off 4 bases at V and 1 base at J, with 10 bases between the two ends. CDR3 sequence: CSVARTVQETQYF. Here the CDR3 DNA reads TGCAGCGTTGCCCGGACAGTCCAAGAGACCCAGTACTTC.

In regard to this clonotype: A read error may explain this, as a much larger clone is one base away. The chain links TRBV12-3 or TRBV12-4 to TRBJ1-6; a possible D gene is TRBD1 (5 bases). This CDR3 has 14 residues. In DNA, the CDR3 is TGTGCCAGCAGTGACAGCTCCTATAATTCACCCCTCCTCTTT. Protein sequence: CASSDSSYNSPLLF.

This clonotype was detected only a few times. This chain links TRBV28 with TRBJ2-1; maybe TRBD1 (7 bases). Germline loops: CDR1 MDHEN, CDR2 SYDVKM. This CDR3 spans 18 amino acids. V lost 4 bases, J lost 2 bases, and 21 bases lay in between. Here the CDR3 reads CASSSWVGAGGTYNEQFF. The CDR3 DNA reads TGTGCCAGCAGTTCATGGGTCGGGGCAGGGGGGACCTACAATGAGCAGTTCTTC. Drawing the rest from reference TRBV28 and TRBJ2-1, the complete variable domain is DVKVTQSSRYLVKRTGEKVFLECVQDMDHENMFWYRQDPGLGLRLIYFSYDVKMKEKGDIPEGYSVSREKKERFSLILESASTNQTSMYLCASSSWVGAGGTYNEQFFGPGTRLTVL.

The V and J genes are TRBV7-2 and TRBJ2-3; tentatively, D is TRBD1 or TRBD2 (5 bases each). CDR1 is SGHTA and CDR2 is FQGNSA in the germline V gene. With 6 bases removed from V and 6 bases from J, the gap between germline ends came to 13 bases. The CDR3 has 13 residues. The CDR3 loop is CASRRVGEDTQYF. Here the CDR3 DNA reads TGTGCCAGCAGGAGGGTAGGGGAGGATACGCAGTATTTT.

The genes are TRBV7-9 and TRBJ2-5, with 7 bases identical to TRBD1. V gave up 2 bases and J gave up 3 bases; unmatched junction bases: 6. This CDR3 spans 15 amino acids. Germline CDR1 is SEHNR and CDR2 is FQNEAQ (reference sequence). CDR3 region: CASSLWTTGKETQYF. CDR3 in DNA: TGTGCCAGCAGCTTATGGACGACAGGGAAAGAGACCCAGTACTTC.

The table lists this clonotype with a few counts. The rearrangement links TRBV11-1 to TRBJ1-5; 7 positions match TRBD1. The CDR3 has 19 residues. CDR1 is SGHAT, CDR2 FQDESV, per germline (reference sequence). V lost 4 bases to trimming and J lost 5 bases; unmatched junction nucleotides: 20. CDR3 loop: CASSSFTLLGRGSYQPQHF. The CDR3 DNA reads as TGTGCCAGCAGCTCTTTTACCCTTCTCGGCAGGGGGAGCTATCAGCCCCAGCATTTT. The variable domain in full, with the rest retrieved from reference TRBV11-1 and TRBJ1-5, is EAEVAQSPRYKITEKSQAVAFWCDPISGHATLYWYRQILGQGPELLVQFQDESVVDDSQLPKDRFSAERLKGVDSTLKIQPAELGDSAMYLCASSSFTLLGRGSYQPQHFGDGTRLSIL.

This clonotype was detected a few times. The chain is built from TRBV20-1 and TRBJ2-3; either TRBD1 or TRBD2 may fit D (6 bases each). The CDR3 is made up of 15 amino acids. CDR1 and CDR2 (germline): DFQATT, SNEGSKA (reference sequence). Trimming took 6 bases from V and 2 from J, leaving 18 bases between them. This chain's CDR3 is CSALDRGAHTDTQYF. CDR3 in DNA: TGCAGTGCCCTTGATAGGGGGGCTCACACAGATACGCAGTATTTT.

The CDR3 bases are TGTGCCAGCAGCTTCACAGGGTTCGGGACCCAGTACTTC. Translated, it gives CASSFTGFGTQYF. The chain joins TRBV6-1 to TRBJ2-5, with TRBD1 as a possible D gene (6 bases). There are 13 residues in the CDR3. Germline V gene lookup returns CDR1 MNHNS and CDR2 SASEGT. V was cut by 6 bases and J by 7 bases, with 15 bases left in between.

CDR3 DNA sequence: TGTGCCAGATCTCTTTGGTGGGAGGGGTACAATGAGCAGTTCTTC. Translation: CARSLWWEGYNEQFF. The genes are TRBV6-1 and TRBJ2-1, with TRBD2 identical over 7 bases. The J segment lost 4 bases and the V segment lost 9 bases, leaving 12 bases of the junction unmatched. The length of the CDR3 is 15 residues. Germline assignment: CDR1 MNHNS and CDR2 SASEGT.

As DNA, the CDR3 is TGTGCCAGCAGTTACTTAATCCTGACCCAGTACTTC. Translating gives CASSYLILTQYF. The chain links TRBV6-5 to TRBJ2-5; D unresolved. Looked up from germline, CDR1 is MNHEY and CDR2 is SVGAGI. This CDR3 has 12 residues. The germline V and J ends were trimmed by 1 base and 7 bases, with 7 bases remaining between them.

Concerning this clonotype itself: At one end the junction does not follow the germline gene, possibly because of a read error. This chain links TRBV10-3 with TRBJ1-1, with unresolved D. Germline CDR1 reads ENHRY; CDR2 reads SYGVKD. The CDR3 contains 13 residues. CDR3 DNA: TGTGCCACCACACCGGCGGGGAACGCTGAAGCTTTCTTT. Translated: CATTPAGNAEAFF.

This clonotype was detected many times. This chain uses TRBV29-1 with TRBJ2-1, with no clear D. Germline CDR1 is SQVTM and CDR2 is ANQGSEA. V lost 7 bases and J lost 9, with 10 bases in between. The CDR3 consists of 10 residues. The CDR3 protein is CSAQSAEQFF. CDR3 in DNA: TGCAGCGCCCAATCGGCTGAGCAGTTCTTC.

The chain combines TRBV7-2 with TRBJ2-7; 10 bases fit TRBD2. CDR3 length equals 15 residues. V shed 1 base and J 5 bases; nucleotides not matched to a gene: 5. Looked up from germline, CDR1 is SGHTA and CDR2 is FQGNSA. CDR3 nucleotide sequence: TGTGCCAGCAGCTTAGGGGTAGCGGGAGGCAACGAGCAGTACTTC. This encodes CASSLGVAGGNEQYF.

The sample holds many counts of this clonotype. The chain is built from TRBV7-2 and TRBJ2-3, with no clear D. CDR3 length: 12 amino acids. The germline V gene has CDR1 SGHTA and CDR2 FQGNSA. Deletions cut 6 bases from V and 2 bases from J, with 6 bases between. CDR3 loop: CASRLNTDTQYF. CDR3 DNA: TGTGCCAGCAGACTGAACACAGATACGCAGTATTTT.

In its sample, this clonotype was seen many times. The CDR3: CASSFGGNQPQHF. CDR3 in DNA: TGTGCCAGCAGTTTCGGGGGGAATCAGCCCCAGCATTTT. The V gene is TRBV12-3 or TRBV12-4, the J gene TRBJ1-5; a possible D gene is TRBD1 (5 bases). V lost 3 bases, J lost 4 bases, and 7 bases lay in between. CDR3 length: 13 amino acids.

This rearrangement joins TRBV10-3 to TRBJ2-2; tentative D call: TRBD1 (5 bases). V was clipped by 7 bases and J by 4 bases, with 10 bases between them. The CDR3 has 13 amino acids. Per germline, CDR1 ENHRY and CDR2 SYGVKD. This CDR3 reads CAIKGFPTGELFF. The CDR3 DNA is TGTGCCATCAAGGGGTTCCCCACCGGGGAGCTGTTTTTT.

The V gene is TRBV6-2 or TRBV6-3, the J gene TRBJ2-7; 9 positions agree with TRBD1. CDR3 length equals 14 residues. Trimming at V came to 7 bases and at J to 3 bases, leaving 7 bases not matched to a gene. Germline V gene data show CDR1 as MNHEY and CDR2 as SVGEGT. The CDR3 DNA follows: TGTGCCAGCACTTCCGGGACAGGGTACTACGAGCAGTACTTC. Its protein is CASTSGTGYYEQYF.

This sequence joins TRBV4-2 and TRBJ2-1, with 7 bases lining up with TRBD2. The V and J ends lost 4 bases and 5 bases, in that order; junction bases with no gene match: 11. The CDR3 has 16 amino acids. Germline loops: CDR1 LGHNA, CDR2 YNFKEQ. In DNA, the CDR3 is TGTGCCAGCAGCCCTCGGGCGGGGGTGTTTGACAATGAGCAGTTCTTC. Residues: CASSPRAGVFDNEQFF.

This sequence joins TRBV6-2 or TRBV6-3 and TRBJ2-7; D is ambiguous. This CDR3 has 14 residues. Germline V CDR1 and CDR2: MNHEY, SVGEGT. V was trimmed by 0 bases and J by 2 bases, leaving 8 bases between them. This CDR3 reads CASSYSSGTYEQYF. The CDR3 DNA reads TGTGCCAGCAGTTACTCTTCGGGCACCTACGAGCAGTACTTC.